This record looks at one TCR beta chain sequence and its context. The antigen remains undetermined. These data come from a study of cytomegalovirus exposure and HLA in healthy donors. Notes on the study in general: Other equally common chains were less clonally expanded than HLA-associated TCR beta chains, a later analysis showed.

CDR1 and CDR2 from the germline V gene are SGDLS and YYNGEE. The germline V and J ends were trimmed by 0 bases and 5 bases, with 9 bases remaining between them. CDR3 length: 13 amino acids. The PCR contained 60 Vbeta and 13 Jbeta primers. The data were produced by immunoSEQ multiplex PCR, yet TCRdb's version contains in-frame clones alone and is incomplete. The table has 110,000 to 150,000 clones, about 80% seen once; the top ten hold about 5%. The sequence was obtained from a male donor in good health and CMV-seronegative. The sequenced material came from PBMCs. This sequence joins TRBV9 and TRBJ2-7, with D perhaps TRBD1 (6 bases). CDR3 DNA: TGTGCCAGCAGCGTAGTTTCAGGGGACGAGCAGTACTTC. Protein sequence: CASSVVSGDEQYF.